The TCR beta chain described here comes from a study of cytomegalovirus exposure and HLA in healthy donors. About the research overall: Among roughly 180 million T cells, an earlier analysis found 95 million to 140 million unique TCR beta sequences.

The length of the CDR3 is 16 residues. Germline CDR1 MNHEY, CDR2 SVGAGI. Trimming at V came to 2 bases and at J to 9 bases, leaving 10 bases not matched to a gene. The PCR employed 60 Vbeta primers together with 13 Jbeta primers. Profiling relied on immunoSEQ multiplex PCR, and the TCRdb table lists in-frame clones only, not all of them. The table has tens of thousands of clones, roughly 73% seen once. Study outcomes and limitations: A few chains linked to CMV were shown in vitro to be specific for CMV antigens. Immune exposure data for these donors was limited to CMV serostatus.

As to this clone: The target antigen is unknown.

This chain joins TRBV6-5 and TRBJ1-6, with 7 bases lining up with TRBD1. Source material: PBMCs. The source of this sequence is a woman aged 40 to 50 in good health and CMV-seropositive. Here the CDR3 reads CASSYRTRGPASPLHF. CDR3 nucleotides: TGTGCCAGCAGTTACCGGACAAGGGGGCCTGCTTCACCCCTCCACTTT.